The 16 T cell receptor beta chains reported below all come from one sample, sequenced in a study of blood T cell repertoires in COVID-19. Some clones are missing from TCRdb's copy, which holds only in-frame ones; the method was immunoSEQ multiplex PCR. Of 140,000 or so clones listed, about 81% are singletons. What was sequenced was peripheral blood. These receptors all stem from a woman older than 75 with acute or convalescent COVID-19.

This rearrangement joins TRBV24-1 to TRBJ2-1; 7 bases match TRBD1. With V trimmed by 5 bases and J by 3 bases, 6 bases remained unmatched. The CDR3 loop spans 15 amino acids. The V gene's germline CDR1 is KGHDR and CDR2 SFDVKD. The DNA of the CDR3 is TGTGCCACCAGTGTCTCCTGGGACAGCTACAATGAGCAGTTCTTC. Translated, it gives CATSVSWDSYNEQFF.

The J gene is TRBJ2-2, the V gene TRBV3-1 (or the pseudogene TRBV3-2), with TRBD2 as a possible D gene (5 bases). Germline CDR1 and CDR2: LGHDT and YNNKEL (reference sequence). Trimming stripped 5 bases from V and 8 bases from J, with 15 bases between. The CDR3 length is 14 residues. This CDR3 is CASSRGPVGGELFF. CDR3 coding DNA: TGTGCCAGCAGCAGAGGGCCCGTTGGGGGGGAGCTGTTTTTT.

The chain recombines TRBV2 with TRBJ1-4, with TRBD1 matching over 10 bases. The length of the CDR3 is 15 residues. The germline V gene encodes CDR1 SNHLY and CDR2 FYNNEI. The trim removed 5 bases at V and 7 bases at J, leaving 7 bases unmatched. The CDR3 sequence: CASSRGTGDVEKLFF. The CDR3 DNA reads as TGTGCCAGCAGTCGCGGGACAGGGGATGTTGAAAAACTGTTTTTT. Supplemented by reference TRBV2 and TRBJ1-4, the full variable domain reads EPEVTQTPSHQVTQMGQEVILRCVPISNHLYFYWYRQILGQKVEFLVSFYNNEISEKSEIFDDQFSVERPDGSNFTLKIRSTKLEDSAMYFCASSRGTGDVEKLFFGSGTQLSVL.

The chain couples TRBV4-1 to TRBJ2-7; 8 bases match TRBD2. The germline V gene has CDR1 MGHRA and CDR2 YSYEKL. The CDR3 is 15 amino acids. Trimming removed 0 bases from V and 4 bases from J; junction bases left unmatched: 5. CDR3 sequence (DNA): TGCGCCAGCAGCCAAGATTGGCTAGCGGGTTACGAGCAGTACTTC. Encoded protein: CASSQDWLAGYEQYF.

The V call is TRBV2, the J call TRBJ2-1; 10 nucleotides line up with TRBD2. With 4 bases clipped from V and 9 bases from J, the junction kept 9 bases outside the gene matches. CDR3 size: 15 residues. Germline-derived CDR1 and CDR2 are SNHLY and FYNNEI. The CDR3 is CASSAPSGSLGEQFF. Written as DNA, the CDR3 is TGTGCCAGCAGTGCACCTAGCGGGAGTCTTGGTGAGCAGTTCTTC.

The V and J genes are TRBV2 and TRBJ2-7; a possible D gene is TRBD1 (7 bases). The CDR3 sequence is 15 residues long. Germline V gene lookup returns CDR1 SNHLY and CDR2 FYNNEI. V lost 6 bases, J lost 3 bases, and 18 bases lay in between. CDR3 sequence (DNA): TGTGCCAGCAGGGGTATCGGAGGGGGCGTCTACGAGCAGTACTTC. Protein: CASRGIGGGVYEQYF.

The J gene is TRBJ2-2, the V gene TRBV27; D ambiguous. The CDR3 runs to 12 residues. Germline loops: CDR1 MNHEY, CDR2 SMNVEV (reference sequence). V was cut by 6 bases and J by 4 bases, with 6 bases left in between. CDR3 DNA: TGTGCCAGCAGCCCTAGCACCGGGGAGCTGTTTTTT. Protein sequence: CASSPSTGELFF.

The chain recombines TRBV11-2 with TRBJ1-3; D perhaps matches TRBD1 (5 bases). The CDR3 runs 16 residues. Germline V gene data show CDR1 as SGHAT and CDR2 as FQNNGV. Deletions cut 4 bases from V and 0 bases from J, with 13 bases between. In nucleotides, the CDR3 is TGTGCCAGCAGCTGGAGGGGACGGAGCTCTGGAAACACCATATATTTT. Translated: CASSWRGRSSGNTIYF.

This chain connects TRBV7-2 to TRBJ2-7; 7 nucleotides agree with TRBD2. In germline, CDR1 is SGHTA, CDR2 FQGNSA. The trim removed 0 bases at V and 4 bases at J, leaving 6 bases unmatched. The CDR3 length is 15 residues. CDR3 sequence (DNA): TGTGCCAGCAGCTTAGCCGGGACTATAGGGTACGAGCAGTACTTC. It yields the protein CASSLAGTIGYEQYF.

This chain joins TRBV5-1 and TRBJ2-2, with TRBD2 identical over 10 bases. The V gene end was trimmed by 4 bases and the J gene end by 2 bases; junction bases not matched to a gene: 8. Per germline, CDR1 SGHRS and CDR2 YFSETQ. The CDR3 covers 17 residues. Here the CDR3 DNA reads TGCGCCAGCAGCCCCCGAGGGACTAGCGTTAACACCGGGGAGCTGTTTTTT. Translated: CASSPRGTSVNTGELFF.

This chain joins TRBV4-1 and TRBJ1-5, with D perhaps TRBD1 (6 bases). Germline-derived CDR1 and CDR2 are MGHRA and YSYEKL. CDR3 length: 16 amino acids. The V gene lost 4 bases and the J gene lost 0 bases, with 13 bases spanning the gap. The DNA of the CDR3 is TGCGCCAGCAGCCTGACTGACAGGTCTAGCAATCAGCCCCAGCATTTT. It specifies CASSLTDRSSNQPQHF.

This chain links TRBV18 with TRBJ1-1; 8 bases map to TRBD1. The length of the CDR3 is 15 residues. Trimming cost V 2 bases and J 2 bases; bases outside gene matches: 4. CDR1 and CDR2 (germline): KGHSH, LQKENI. The CDR3 region is CASSPMTGANTEAFF. CDR3 DNA sequence: TGTGCCAGCTCACCAATGACAGGGGCAAACACTGAAGCTTTCTTT.

The chain carries TRBV5-6 and TRBJ2-2, with D perhaps TRBD1 (7 bases). Germline V gene sequence: CDR1 SGHDT, CDR2 YYEEEE. With 2 bases removed from V and 6 bases from J, the gap between germline ends came to 14 bases. This CDR3 is 15 amino acids long. CDR3 protein: CASSLFDREAGELFF. The CDR3 bases are TGTGCCAGCAGCTTATTTGACAGGGAGGCCGGGGAGCTGTTTTTT.

The chain uses TRBV5-5 and TRBJ1-4; unclear D gene. The germline V gene has CDR1 SGHKS and CDR2 YYEKEE (reference sequence). V was clipped by 1 base and J by 8 bases, with 6 bases between them. CDR3 size: 12 residues. The CDR3 protein is CASSLYSEKLFF. CDR3 DNA: TGTGCCAGCAGCTTGTACTCCGAAAAACTGTTTTTT.

This clone was recorded only once. This chain connects TRBV28 to TRBJ1-5; a possible D gene is TRBD1 (6 bases). CDR3 length equals 14 residues. The V and J ends lost 7 bases and 6 bases respectively, with 16 bases between them. CDR1 MDHEN and CDR2 SYDVKM come from the germline V gene. The CDR3 region is CASTPAQGSQPQHF. CDR3 DNA sequence: TGTGCCAGCACCCCCGCTCAGGGGAGTCAGCCCCAGCATTTT.

V usage is TRBV18 and J usage is TRBJ2-5, with 8 bases fitting TRBD1. The germline gives CDR1 KGHSH, CDR2 LQKENI. J gave up 1 base and V 3 bases, and 4 bases lay outside the gene matches. The CDR3 is made up of 15 amino acids. The CDR3 here is CASSPTGEIQETQYF. The CDR3, as DNA: TGTGCCAGCTCACCGACAGGGGAAATCCAAGAGACCCAGTACTTC.